The entry below gives a single T cell receptor (beta chain) sequence along with its context. The data are from a study of shared clonotypes between healthy human individuals. Profiling relied on immunoSEQ multiplex PCR, and the TCRdb table lists in-frame clones only, not all of them. The table lists 2,500,000 or so clones, more than 85% of them singletons. CDR3 length: 17 residues. Trimming cost V 0 bases and J 0 bases, with 11 bases left between them. Germline lookup yields CDR1 SGHDN and CDR2 FVKESK. This chain connects TRBV14 to TRBJ2-2; D might be TRBD1 or TRBD2, each matching 5 bases. This TCR came from a man aged 18 to 29 in good health. Some clones in this sample may be carry-over from other donors' samples. Material: naive CD4+ T cells from PBMCs. This sample's subset: CD45RA+ positively selected. The CDR3 spells CASSQERGATNTGELFF. In nucleotides, the CDR3 is TGTGCCAGCAGCCAAGAACGGGGCGCAACGAACACCGGGGAGCTGTTTTTT.